Each of the 26 T cell receptor beta chains below was sequenced from the same sample in a study of circulating CD8 cells and anti-PD-1 response in melanoma. From live CD3+CD8+TCRalphabeta+ cells, four PD-1 and/or TIGIT subsets were sorted. Each library started from roughly 16 ng of total RNA using the QIAseq Immune Repertoire TCR panel. MiXCR, applied by TCRdb to the reads, yields one record per CDR3 protein. The sample carries approximately 2,000 distinct CDR3 sequences, 6.5% to 8.5% recorded once. The sequencing here drew on CD8+ T cells from PBMCs, taken at baseline or after one month of anti-PD-1 therapy (not recorded which). All receptors derive from a human donor with melanoma.

This clonotype is deemed medium-sized. The gene calls are TRBV19 and TRBJ2-7; D might be TRBD1 (6 bases). The V gene lost 5 bases and the J gene lost 4 bases, with 12 bases spanning the gap. The CDR3 spans 13 residues. Germline-derived CDR1 and CDR2 are LNHDA and SQIVND (reference sequence). This CDR3 reads CASSPPTGYEQYF. CDR3 coding DNA: TGTGCCAGTAGTCCTCCAACAGGGTACGAGCAGTACTTC.

By sample share, this clonotype is medium-sized. The V call is TRBV7-2, the J call TRBJ2-3; no firm D call. Germline loops: CDR1 SGHTA, CDR2 FQGNSA. The length of the CDR3 is 15 residues. Trimming pared 5 bases from V and 0 bases from J, leaving 12 bases between. For the CDR3, the DNA is TGTGCCAGCAGCCCTGCTCTGGTTAGCACAGATACGCAGTATTTT. This translates into CASSPALVSTDTQYF.

Relative to its sample, this clonotype is medium-sized. The CDR3 bases are TGTGCCAGCAGGCTCCTAGTCCCCCGAGGCGCAGATACGCAGTATTTT. This translates into CASRLLVPRGADTQYF. The chain links TRBV7-3 to TRBJ2-3, with D unclear. The length of the CDR3 is 16 residues. The germline V and J ends were trimmed by 6 bases and 4 bases, with 20 bases remaining between them. CDR1 is SGHTA and CDR2 is FQGTGA in the germline V gene.

This clonotype is categorized as large. The rearrangement joins TRBV2 to TRBJ2-1; 10 bases fit TRBD1. This CDR3 is 16 amino acids long. The V gene's germline CDR1 is SNHLY and CDR2 FYNNEI. V lost 7 bases to trimming and J lost 5 bases; unmatched junction nucleotides: 11. The CDR3 is CASTSGRDRGNNEQFF. The CDR3 region has the DNA TGTGCCAGCACCTCGGGCCGGGACAGGGGTAACAATGAGCAGTTCTTC.

The chain has TRBV29-1 and TRBJ2-3; D is unresolved. Germline V lookup: CDR1 SQVTM, CDR2 ANQGSEA. CDR3 size: 13 residues. Trimming shortened V by 6 bases and J by 0 bases, and 10 bases separated the two germline ends. CDR3: CSVRTPSTDTQYF. CDR3 nucleotides: TGCAGCGTCCGGACCCCTAGCACAGATACGCAGTATTTT.

Comment on this clonotype: A clone one base away is much larger, so this may be a read error. This sequence joins TRBV19 and TRBJ1-5, with D maybe TRBD1 (6 bases). The V end was cut by 11 bases, the J end by 4 bases, with 18 bases between. Germline assignment: CDR1 LNHDA and CDR2 SQIVND (reference sequence). The CDR3 has 14 residues. CDR3 region: CAARVDSSNQPQHF. In DNA form, the CDR3 reads TGTGCCGCCAGGGTGGACAGTTCGAATCAGCCCCAGCATTTT.

In its sample, this clonotype ranks as large. The chain employs TRBV19 and TRBJ1-1, with D possibly being TRBD1 (5 bases). Trimming left V 4 bases short and J 0 bases short, with 6 bases between. This CDR3 has 13 amino acids. Per germline, CDR1 LNHDA and CDR2 SQIVND (reference sequence). This chain's CDR3 is CASSTGMNTEAFF. The CDR3 bases are TGTGCCAGTAGTACAGGGATGAACACTGAAGCTTTCTTT.

Within the sample, this clonotype is medium-sized. The chain uses TRBV4-1 and TRBJ1-1, with D uncertain. The CDR3 is made up of 15 amino acids. The V and J ends lost 4 bases and 1 base respectively, with 13 bases between them. Looked up from germline, CDR1 is MGHRA and CDR2 is YSYEKL. As DNA, the CDR3 is TGCGCCAGCAGCCCAGATCCACCCGAGAACACTGAAGCTTTCTTT. This encodes CASSPDPPENTEAFF.

This clonotype is categorized as large. The CDR3 reads CSAEPDGNYGYTF. The CDR3 DNA reads TGCAGTGCTGAACCGGACGGGAACTATGGCTACACCTTC. The genes are TRBV20-1 and TRBJ1-2; no definite D call. Germline V lookup: CDR1 DFQATT, CDR2 SNEGSKA (reference sequence). The CDR3 is made up of 13 amino acids. V dropped 5 bases and J dropped 2 bases, with 12 bases sitting between them.

This clonotype is termed medium-sized. V usage is TRBV7-2 and J usage is TRBJ2-1; 10 bases are a match to TRBD2. Germline lookup yields CDR1 SGHTA and CDR2 FQGNSA. J gave up 8 bases and V 1 base, and 8 bases lay outside the gene matches. The CDR3 consists of 16 residues. In nucleotides, the CDR3 is TGTGCCAGCAGCTTAGACCTAGCGGGGGCCGTGGATGAGCAGTTCTTC. Encoded protein: CASSLDLAGAVDEQFF. Full variable domain (rest looked up from reference TRBV7-2 and TRBJ2-1): GAGVSQSPSNKVTEKGKDVELRCDPISGHTALYWYRQSLGQGLEFLIYFQGNSAPDKSGLPSDRFSAERTGGSVSTLTIQRTQQEDSAVYLCASSLDLAGAVDEQFFGPGTRLTVL.

This clonotype rates as medium-sized. This chain connects TRBV30 to TRBJ2-7; 7 bases are a match to TRBD2. Germline lookup yields CDR1 GTSNPN and CDR2 SVGIG (reference sequence). V shed 6 bases and J 2 bases; nucleotides not matched to a gene: 1. The CDR3 sequence is 11 residues long. The chain's CDR3 is CACSGAYEQYF. CDR3 coding DNA: TGTGCCTGCAGCGGGGCCTACGAGCAGTACTTC. The full variable domain, rest sourced from reference TRBV30 and TRBJ2-7, is SQTIHQWPATLVQPVGSPLSLECTVEGTSNPNLYWYRQAAGRGLQLLFYSVGIGQISSEVPQNLSASRPQDRQFILSSKKLLLSDSGFYLCACSGAYEQYFGPGTRLTVT.

This clonotype is labeled as medium-sized. J is TRBJ1-1 and V is TRBV19; D might be TRBD1 (6 bases). V lost 9 bases and J 0 bases, leaving 11 bases between the germline ends. Per germline, CDR1 LNHDA and CDR2 SQIVND (reference sequence). CDR3 length: 13 residues. CDR3 region: CASGDTLNTEAFF. In DNA, the CDR3 is TGTGCCAGCGGGGACACCTTGAACACTGAAGCTTTCTTT. Variable domain in full (rest from reference TRBV19 and TRBJ1-1): DGGITQSPKYLFRKEGQNVTLSCEQNLNHDAMYWYRQDPGQGLRLIYYSQIVNDFQKGDIAEGYSVSREKKESFPLTVTSAQKNPTAFYLCASGDTLNTEAFFGQGTRLTVV.

This clonotype ranks as medium-sized (0.01 to 0.1%). V and J are TRBV28 and TRBJ2-1; the D is unclear. The germline V gene encodes CDR1 MDHEN and CDR2 SYDVKM. CDR3 size: 13 residues. V lost 5 bases and J lost 5, with 10 bases in between. CDR3 nucleotides: TGTGCCAGCAGTCCCGGCCCTGACAATGAGCAGTTCTTC. The encoded protein is CASSPGPDNEQFF.

There are a few counts of this clonotype. The V and J genes are TRBV25-1 and TRBJ1-2; no definite D call. Germline V CDR1 and CDR2: MGHDK, SYGVNS. The CDR3 runs to 13 residues. Trimming stripped 0 bases from V and 8 bases from J, with 10 bases between. The CDR3 loop is CASSEYNREGYTF. CDR3 coding DNA: TGTGCCAGCAGTGAATATAACCGGGAGGGCTACACCTTC.

The V gene is TRBV19, the J gene TRBJ1-2; D is uncertain. Germline assignment: CDR1 LNHDA and CDR2 SQIVND (reference sequence). Trimming left V 0 bases short and J 4 bases short, with 12 bases between. The CDR3 contains 15 residues. The CDR3 DNA sequence: TGTGCCAGTAGTATAGATATTCGGAGCAGCTATGGCTACACCTTC. It is translated as CASSIDIRSSYGYTF.

By sample share, this clonotype is medium-sized. CDR3 sequence (DNA): TGTGCCAGCAGTATCTCGAGCTCCTACGAGCAGTACTTC. It specifies CASSISSSYEQYF. This chain uses TRBV27 with TRBJ2-7; D uncertain. CDR1 MNHEY and CDR2 SMNVEV come from the germline V gene (reference sequence). The CDR3 contains 13 residues. Trimming stripped 5 bases from V and 0 bases from J, with 8 bases between.

This clonotype is large by share. V and J are TRBV7-3 and TRBJ2-2; D possibly corresponds to TRBD1 (6 bases). Per germline, CDR1 SGHTA and CDR2 FQGTGA. The CDR3 contains 16 residues. The V and J ends lost 4 bases and 6 bases respectively, with 18 bases between them. CDR3 region: CASSSTAKQGSGELFF. In DNA form, the CDR3 reads TGTGCCAGCAGCTCCACCGCCAAACAGGGCTCCGGGGAGCTGTTTTTT.

This clonotype is termed medium-sized. J is TRBJ2-1 and V is TRBV19; D perhaps matches TRBD2 (6 bases). CDR3 length: 14 residues. The ends were cut back, 5 bases at V and 5 bases at J, with 13 bases in the middle. Germline lookup yields CDR1 LNHDA and CDR2 SQIVND (reference sequence). The CDR3 reads CASSWGLPNNEQFF. The CDR3 DNA sequence: TGTGCCAGTAGTTGGGGACTCCCAAACAATGAGCAGTTCTTC.

This clonotype counts as medium-sized. V usage is TRBV19 and J usage is TRBJ1-1, with D perhaps matching TRBD1 (5 bases). The V and J ends lost 10 bases and 5 bases respectively, with 20 bases between them. CDR3 length: 14 residues. Germline V gene sequence: CDR1 LNHDA, CDR2 SQIVND (reference sequence). This CDR3 reads CATALQGGGTEAFF. Written as DNA, the CDR3 is TGTGCCACAGCACTTCAGGGCGGCGGGACTGAAGCTTTCTTT.

This clonotype qualifies as medium-sized. The genes are TRBV2 and TRBJ2-7, with D tentatively TRBD2 (6 bases). This CDR3 is 13 amino acids long. V lost 7 bases to trimming and J lost 0 bases, with 10 bases between them. CDR1 and CDR2 (germline): SNHLY, FYNNEI. In DNA, the CDR3 is TGTGCCAGCATGGAGGGAAGCTCCTACGAGCAGTACTTC. Residues: CASMEGSSYEQYF. Full variable domain (remainder filled in from reference TRBV2 and TRBJ2-7): EPEVTQTPSHQVTQMGQEVILRCVPISNHLYFYWYRQILGQKVEFLVSFYNNEISEKSEIFDDQFSVERPDGSNFTLKIRSTKLEDSAMYFCASMEGSSYEQYFGPGTRLTVT.

The rearrangement uses TRBV28 and TRBJ2-3; tentatively, D is TRBD1 or TRBD2 (5 bases each). V was trimmed by 1 base and J by 3 bases, leaving 14 bases between them. The CDR3 extends over 16 amino acids. CDR1 and CDR2 from the germline V gene are MDHEN and SYDVKM. The CDR3 spells CASSLLTGRETDTQYF. CDR3 sequence (DNA): TGTGCCAGCAGTTTATTAACGGGGCGTGAAACAGATACGCAGTATTTT.

This clonotype is medium-sized by share. The genes are TRBV29-1 and TRBJ1-5; 7 bases align to TRBD1. Germline V gene data show CDR1 as SQVTM and CDR2 as ANQGSEA. This CDR3 has 15 residues. J lost 1 base, V lost 8 bases, and 11 bases had no gene match. For the CDR3, the DNA is TGCAGCCAACGCTTCGACAGGGAAAGCAATCAGCCCCAGCATTTT. Translated, it gives CSQRFDRESNQPQHF.

This clonotype counts as medium-sized (0.01 to 0.1%). V is TRBV5-4 and J is TRBJ2-3; D gene ambiguous. CDR3 length: 18 residues. V was clipped by 2 bases and J by 3 bases, with 22 bases between them. Looked up from germline, CDR1 is SGHNT and CDR2 is YYREEE (reference sequence). The CDR3 sequence: CASSFKVLVSLGTDTQYF. CDR3 bases: TGTGCCAGCAGCTTTAAAGTACTCGTGAGTCTTGGTACAGATACGCAGTATTTT.

This clonotype was seen a handful of times. A much larger clone lies one base from this, so it may be a read error. The chain uses TRBV2 and TRBJ2-7; D might be TRBD1 or TRBD2, each matching 5 bases. Germline CDR1 and CDR2: SNHLY and FYNNEI. This CDR3 comprises 13 residues. The CDR3 reads CVSGTQSSYEQYF. The CDR3, as DNA: TGTGTCAGTGGGACCCAAAGCTCCTACGAGCAGTACTTC.

Comments on this clonotype: It is likely a read error, because the conserved phenylalanine at the end of the CDR3 is missing. The chain couples TRBV28 to TRBJ2-1; no clear D gene. The germline V gene encodes CDR1 MDHEN and CDR2 SYDVKM. This CDR3 contains 14 residues. The V and J ends lost 3 bases and 6 bases respectively, with 12 bases between them. The CDR3 sequence is CASSFTAALNEQFS. CDR3 DNA sequence: TGTGCCAGCAGTTTCACGGCAGCCCTCAATGAGCAGTTCTCC.

This clonotype is medium-sized within its sample. In DNA form, the CDR3 reads TGCAGCCATACTAGCTTTGACACCGGGGAGCTGTTTTTT. Its translation is CSHTSFDTGELFF. The chain uses TRBV20-1 and TRBJ2-2, with D possibly TRBD2 on 6 matching bases. This CDR3 is built from 13 residues. Germline V CDR1 and CDR2: DFQATT, SNEGSKA (reference sequence).